The T cell receptor beta chain under discussion was sequenced for a study of blood T cells in healthy people across ages. General observations from the study: The long-lived group displayed more naive CD4+ cells, plus higher diversity, than the aged donors did.

V lost 10 bases, J lost 3 bases, and 15 bases lay in between. The CDR3 totals 13 residues. This clonotype was found many times. What it recognizes is unknown. Researchers report isolating at least 6 million PBMCs per sample. A J-beta primer mix and a sample-barcoded 5' primer were used in a second PCR of roughly 6 to 12 cycles. One entry per CDR3 protein results from TCRdb running MiXCR on the 5' RACE reads. Counted here are about a million distinct CDR3 sequences, around two fifths occurring once; the ten biggest clones make up 10% to 15%. The chain uses TRBV12-3 or TRBV12-4 and TRBJ1-2; D is uncertain. Sequenced sample: blood. The sequence came from a man aged 18 to 30 in good health. CDR3 sequence: CANAINPDYGYTF. The CDR3 region has the DNA TGTGCCAACGCAATCAACCCGGACTATGGCTACACCTTC.